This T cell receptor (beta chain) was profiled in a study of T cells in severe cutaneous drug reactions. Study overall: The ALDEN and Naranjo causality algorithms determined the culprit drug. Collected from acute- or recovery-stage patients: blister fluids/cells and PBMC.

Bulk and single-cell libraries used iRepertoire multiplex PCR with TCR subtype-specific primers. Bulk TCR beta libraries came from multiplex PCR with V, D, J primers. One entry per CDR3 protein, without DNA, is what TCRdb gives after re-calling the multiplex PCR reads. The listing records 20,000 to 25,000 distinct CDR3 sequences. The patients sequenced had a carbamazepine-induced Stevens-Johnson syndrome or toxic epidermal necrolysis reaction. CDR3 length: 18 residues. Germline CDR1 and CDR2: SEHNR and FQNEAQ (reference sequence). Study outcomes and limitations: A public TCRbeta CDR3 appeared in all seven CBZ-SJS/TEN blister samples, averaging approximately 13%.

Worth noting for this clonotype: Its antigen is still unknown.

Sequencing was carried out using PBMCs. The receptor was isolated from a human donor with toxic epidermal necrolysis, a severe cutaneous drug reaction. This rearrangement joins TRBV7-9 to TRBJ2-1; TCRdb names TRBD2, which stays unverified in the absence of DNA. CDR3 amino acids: CASSFPVRRVLSYNEQFF.